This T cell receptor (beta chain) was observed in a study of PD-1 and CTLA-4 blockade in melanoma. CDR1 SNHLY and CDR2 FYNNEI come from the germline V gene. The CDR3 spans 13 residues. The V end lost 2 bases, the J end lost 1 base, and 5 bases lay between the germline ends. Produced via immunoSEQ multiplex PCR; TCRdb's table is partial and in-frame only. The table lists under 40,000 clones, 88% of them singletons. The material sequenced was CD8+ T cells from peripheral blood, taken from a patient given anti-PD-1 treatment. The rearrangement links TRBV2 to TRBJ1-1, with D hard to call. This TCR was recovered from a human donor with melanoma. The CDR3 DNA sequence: TGTGCCAGCAGTGAAAGGGCGAACACTGAAGCTTTCTTT. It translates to CASSERANTEAFF.